The entry that follows covers one T cell receptor (beta chain) sequence. This sample is drawn from a study of shared clonotypes between healthy human individuals. The germline V gene has CDR1 MDHEN and CDR2 SYDVKM. The ends lost 7 bases at V and 2 bases at J; junction bases unmatched: 4. The CDR3 length is 15 residues. Libraries were prepared by immunoSEQ multiplex PCR; TCRdb keeps only in-frame clonotypes and omits some of them. The data show 450,000 to 650,000 clones, with roughly four fifths seen just once and about 12% held by the top ten. The TCR comes from a woman in her forties in good health. Some clones in this sample may be carry-over from other donors' samples. The sequenced sample was PBMCs. The chain links TRBV28 to TRBJ2-1; the match to TRBD2 covers 11 bases. This chain's CDR3 is CASTKTSGTYNEQFF. The CDR3 bases are TGTGCCAGCACTAAGACTAGCGGGACCTACAATGAGCAGTTCTTC.